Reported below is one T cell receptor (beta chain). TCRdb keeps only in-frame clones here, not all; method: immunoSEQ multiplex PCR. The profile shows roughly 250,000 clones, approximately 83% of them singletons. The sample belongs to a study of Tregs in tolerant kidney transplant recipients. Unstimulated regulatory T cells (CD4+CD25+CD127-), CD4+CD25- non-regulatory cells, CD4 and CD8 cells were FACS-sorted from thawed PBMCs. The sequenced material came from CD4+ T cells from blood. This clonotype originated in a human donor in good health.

The CDR3 coding sequence is TGTGCCAGTAGTATAGGGCAGGGGCCAGAAAAACTGTTTTTT. Translation gives CASSIGQGPEKLFF. The gene calls are TRBV19 and TRBJ1-4; tentative D call: TRBD1 (6 bases). This CDR3 comprises 14 residues. Trimming took 1 base from V and 8 from J, leaving 11 bases between them. The germline V gene encodes CDR1 LNHDA and CDR2 SQIVND (reference sequence).